The clone carrying this T cell receptor beta chain came up many times. Its antigen remains unknown. V shed 0 bases, J shed 4 bases, and the junction held 7 bases outside the gene matches. In germline, CDR1 is LGHDT, CDR2 YNNKEL (reference sequence). CDR3 size: 16 residues. Uncontrolled infections, other autoimmune diseases, pregnancy or lactation led to exclusion of patients. TCR beta CDR3 region amplification was performed from RNA transcripts. The TCR CDR3 was amplified in a first-round RT-PCR using the HTBI primer set. TCRdb re-called the multiplex PCR reads through MiXCR, storing one row per CDR3 protein. The sample has 280,000 or so distinct CDR3 sequences, about 25% seen once; the top ten hold around 28%. The data are from a study of T cells in Graves' hyperthyroidism and ophthalmopathy. Findings and limits, study-wide: Model-based prediction identified ophthalmopathy a median about 6.8 months prior to its onset. Blood also carried most thyroid clonotypes expanded above 0.001.

The sequenced material came from blood. This receptor was taken from a man aged 40-49 years with Graves' hyperthyroidism that later progressed to Graves' ophthalmopathy. The chain combines TRBV3-1 with TRBJ1-2; 8 nucleotides match TRBD1. CDR3 residues: CASSQDGVDRVYGYTF. The CDR3 DNA is TGTGCCAGCAGCCAAGATGGTGTGGACAGGGTCTATGGCTACACCTTC.